A single sample is the source of the 5 T cell receptor beta chains below, sequenced in a study of kidney transplant recipient with SARS-CoV-2 infection. TCRdb recomputed calls from the reads with MiXCR, one row per CDR3 protein. In the table there are fewer than 250,000 distinct CDR3 sequences, about 30% of which are singletons. The source material was a blood sample, sampled at baseline and on day 111 from a kidney transplant recipient. The receptors derive from a male patient between 25 and 40 years old who had COVID-19 and was a kidney transplant recipient. Some T cells may trace back to the graft donor.

This clonotype came up many times. This chain joins TRBV29-1 and TRBJ2-5; the D gene is possibly TRBD2 (6 bases). Trimming shortened V by 7 bases and J by 4 bases, and 16 bases separated the two germline ends. The CDR3 loop spans 13 amino acids. Germline V gene sequence: CDR1 SQVTM, CDR2 ANQGSEA. CDR3 bases: TGCAGCGCCGAGCCGACTAGTACAGAGACCCAGTACTTC. It encodes CSAEPTSTETQYF. The variable domain in full, completed from reference TRBV29-1 and TRBJ2-5, reads SAVISQKPSRDICQRGTSLTIQCQVDSQVTMMFWYRQQPGQSLTLIATANQGSEATYESGFVIDKFPISRPNLTFSTLTVSNMSPEDSSIYLCSAEPTSTETQYFGPGTRLLVL.

This clonotype showed up many times. The rearrangement uses TRBV5-6 and TRBJ1-3; D unclear. V lost 1 base and J 0 bases, leaving 11 bases between the germline ends. Looked up from germline, CDR1 is SGHDT and CDR2 is YYEEEE. CDR3 size: 16 residues. The chain's CDR3 is CASSLLTIASGNTIYF. Written as DNA, the CDR3 is TGTGCCAGCAGCTTGTTAACAATCGCCTCTGGAAACACCATATATTTT.

The table lists this clonotype with many counts. The chain employs TRBV3-1 and TRBJ1-3; D gene unclear. This CDR3 is built from 14 residues. Germline V gives CDR1 LGHDT, CDR2 YNNKEL (reference sequence). The V and J ends lost 1 base and 0 bases respectively, with 4 bases between them. CDR3 nucleotides: TGTGCCAGCAGCCAAGGGGGCTCTGGAAACACCATATATTTT. Protein: CASSQGGSGNTIYF.

In the case of this clonotype: One base away lies a much larger clone, so this may be a sequencing read error. V and J are TRBV9 and TRBJ2-5; D gene uncertain. In germline, CDR1 is SGDLS, CDR2 YYNGEE. This CDR3 region has 16 residues. The CDR3 loop reads CASSVGARPQQETQCF. Here the CDR3 DNA reads TGTGCCAGCAGCGTAGGGGCTAGGCCACAACAAGAGACCCAGTGCTTC.

This clonotype was recorded many times. The chain is built from TRBV4-2 and TRBJ1-6; D remains unclear. Germline-derived CDR1 and CDR2 are LGHNA and YNFKEQ. Trimming removed 2 bases at V and 8 bases at J, with 10 bases between. The CDR3 runs to 14 residues. The DNA for the CDR3 is TGTGCCAGCAGCCAACCTTCAGGAGATTCACCCCTCCACTTT. The encoded protein is CASSQPSGDSPLHF.